One sample yielded the 25 T cell receptor beta chains listed below, sequenced in a study of OX40 agonist ivuxolimab in advanced cancers. The table came from immunoSEQ multiplex PCR; TCRdb's copy has only in-frame clones and leaves some out. The sample includes 75,000 to 95,000 clones, about 84% of them seen just once. Sequencing used CD4+ or CD8+ T cells sorted from blood, obtained in a trial of the OX40 agonist ivuxolimab. The receptors were gathered from an adult with an advanced solid tumor such as melanoma, head and neck, liver or kidney cancer.

This chain links TRBV29-1 with TRBJ2-7, with a tentative D call TRBD2 (5 bases). Germline values: CDR1 SQVTM, CDR2 ANQGSEA. The CDR3 contains 13 residues. Trimming cost V 5 bases and J 6 bases, with 17 bases left between them. CDR3 residues: CSVTSWLAGEQYF. CDR3 sequence (DNA): TGCAGCGTTACCTCTTGGCTAGCTGGCGAGCAGTACTTC.

The chain recombines TRBV7-8 with TRBJ2-7; D remains ambiguous. CDR1 and CDR2 (germline): SGHVS, FQNEAQ. CDR3 length: 13 residues. The V gene lost 1 base and the J gene lost 1 base, with 5 bases spanning the gap. This chain's CDR3 is CASSLVNSYEQYF. CDR3 coding DNA: TGTGCCAGCAGCTTAGTGAATTCCTACGAGCAGTACTTC.

V and J are TRBV5-1 and TRBJ2-1; 9 bases line up with TRBD1. From germline, CDR1 is SGHRS and CDR2 YFSETQ. V dropped 2 bases and J dropped 7; count of bases not matched to a gene: 7. The CDR3 length is 15 residues. CDR3: CASSLTGGDRNEQFF. CDR3 coding DNA: TGCGCCAGCAGCTTAACAGGGGGCGATAGGAATGAGCAGTTCTTC.

A single count supports this clone. V and J are TRBV5-5 and TRBJ2-1; D unclear. Between the trimmed V and J ends, which lost 3 bases and 3 bases, there was a span of 7 bases. CDR1 SGHKS and CDR2 YYEKEE come from the germline V gene (reference sequence). The length of the CDR3 is 13 residues. CDR3 in DNA: TGTGCCAGCAGCTCTGACGGCTACAATGAGCAGTTCTTC. Its translation: CASSSDGYNEQFF.

This rearrangement joins TRBV19 to TRBJ2-7; 10 bases line up with TRBD1. The junction had 9 bases not matched to a gene; V was cut back by 7 bases and J by 3 bases. Per germline, CDR1 LNHDA and CDR2 SQIVND (reference sequence). The CDR3 extends over 15 amino acids. This CDR3 is CASNNPGQGIYEQYF. In DNA, the CDR3 is TGTGCCAGTAATAACCCGGGACAGGGGATCTACGAGCAGTACTTC.

In this sample, this clone turned up a few times. This chain links TRBV7-3 with TRBJ2-1; maybe TRBD1 (5 bases). Trimming pared 5 bases from V and 0 bases from J, leaving 23 bases between. The CDR3 consists of 19 residues. From germline, CDR1 is SGHTA and CDR2 FQGTGA. In nucleotides, the CDR3 is TGTGCCAGCAGCCCGATGCTTGGGTGGGGCAACCCCTCCTACAATGAGCAGTTCTTC. Its translation: CASSPMLGWGNPSYNEQFF.

The V and J genes are TRBV5-8 and TRBJ2-2, with D possibly matching TRBD1 (7 bases). Per germline, CDR1 SGHTS and CDR2 YDEGEE. This CDR3 region has 15 residues. Trimming cost V 2 bases and J 6 bases, with 14 bases left between them. This chain's CDR3 is CASSFGGGLAGELFF. For the CDR3, the DNA is TGTGCCAGCAGCTTTGGAGGGGGCCTAGCCGGGGAGCTGTTTTTT.

In its sample, this clone was seen once. The V gene is TRBV9, the J gene TRBJ2-1, with D perhaps TRBD2 (6 bases). This CDR3 region has 16 residues. Trimming shortened V by 3 bases and J by 2 bases, and 15 bases separated the two germline ends. Looked up from germline, CDR1 is SGDLS and CDR2 is YYNGEE. CDR3 nucleotides: TGTGCCAGCAGCGCCCCGGGAGTGGGTGCCTACAATGAGCAGTTCTTC. The encoded protein is CASSAPGVGAYNEQFF.

In this sample, this clone turned up once. V gene TRBV6-1 combines with J gene TRBJ1-2; possibly TRBD1 for D (6 bases). Germline V gene lookup returns CDR1 MNHNS and CDR2 SASEGT. Trimming pared 0 bases from V and 2 bases from J, leaving 16 bases between. The length of the CDR3 is 17 residues. The CDR3 DNA reads TGTGCCAGCAGTGAAGCGCACAGGGCCAATTCCAACTATGGCTACACCTTC. It codes for CASSEAHRANSNYGYTF.

The J gene is TRBJ2-1, the V gene TRBV5-1; 9 bases are a match to TRBD2. V was pared by 0 bases and J by 6 bases, with 13 bases of the junction left unmatched. The germline gives CDR1 SGHRS, CDR2 YFSETQ. CDR3 length: 18 amino acids. Written as DNA, the CDR3 is TGCGCCAGCAGCTTGGGGATGACTAGCGGCAAGAGGGGCAATGAGCAGTTCTTC. Its protein product is CASSLGMTSGKRGNEQFF.

This sequence joins TRBV4-3 and TRBJ2-1, with TRBD2 matching over 8 bases. CDR3 size: 15 residues. Germline values: CDR1 LGHNA, CDR2 YSLEER. Trimming removed 3 bases from V and 8 bases from J; junction bases left unmatched: 9. The CDR3 sequence is CASSHSSGWADEQFF. The CDR3 DNA reads as TGCGCCAGCAGCCATTCTAGCGGGTGGGCGGATGAGCAGTTCTTC.

J is TRBJ2-2 and V is TRBV5-4; 9 bases line up with TRBD1. This CDR3 comprises 15 residues. Trimming took 4 bases from V and 2 from J; bases not matched to a gene: 3. CDR1 and CDR2 (germline): SGHNT, YYREEE (reference sequence). The CDR3 nucleotides are TGTGCCAGCAGCGGGACAGGGAAAAACACCGGGGAGCTGTTTTTT. Translating gives CASSGTGKNTGELFF.

The chain has TRBV28 and TRBJ2-3; D remains unclear. Trimming stripped 4 bases from V and 0 bases from J, with 20 bases between. Germline CDR1 MDHEN, CDR2 SYDVKM. There are 18 residues in the CDR3. The CDR3 here is CASSSPLTTVASTDTQYF. In DNA, the CDR3 is TGTGCCAGCAGTTCCCCCCTAACGACGGTAGCTAGCACAGATACGCAGTATTTT.

The V gene is TRBV4-1, the J gene TRBJ2-1; D uncertain. Germline V gives CDR1 MGHRA, CDR2 YSYEKL. Deletions cut 0 bases from V and 6 bases from J, with 12 bases between. This CDR3 contains 15 residues. CDR3 nucleotides: TGCGCCAGCAGCCAAGATGTTCCACAGTTCAATGAGCAGTTCTTC. Amino acids: CASSQDVPQFNEQFF.

This clone turned up a few times. The chain couples TRBV5-4 to TRBJ1-4; D is ambiguous. Per the germline V gene, CDR1 is SGHNT and CDR2 is YYREEE (reference sequence). The V end lost 3 bases, the J end lost 0 bases, and 6 bases lay between the germline ends. The CDR3 is 14 amino acids. CDR3: CASSSFTTNEKLFF. CDR3 DNA sequence: TGTGCCAGCAGCTCGTTTACAACTAATGAAAAACTGTTTTTT.

The CDR3 protein is CATSRDRDKLFF. The CDR3 coding sequence is TGTGCCACCAGCAGAGATCGTGATAAACTGTTTTTT. The genes are TRBV15 and TRBJ1-4; D is unclear. CDR1 and CDR2 (germline): LNHNV, YYDKDF (reference sequence). The CDR3 totals 12 residues. Trimming left V 0 bases short and J 11 bases short, with 7 bases between.

This clone appeared once. The rearrangement joins TRBV7-9 to TRBJ2-3; D perhaps matches TRBD2 (5 bases). Germline V lookup: CDR1 SEHNR, CDR2 FQNEAQ (reference sequence). This CDR3 spans 14 amino acids. The V end lost 0 bases, the J end lost 2 bases, and 6 bases lay between the germline ends. CDR3 DNA: TGTGCCAGCAGCTTAGCACGGGACACAGATACGCAGTATTTT. The encoded protein is CASSLARDTDTQYF.

The V and J genes are TRBV7-2 and TRBJ2-1, with D perhaps matching TRBD2 (7 bases). Trimming took 5 bases from V and 0 from J, leaving 17 bases between them. Germline V lookup: CDR1 SGHTA, CDR2 FQGNSA. The CDR3 has 17 residues. The CDR3 DNA sequence: TGTGCCAGCAGCGTGGGGGCTAGCGGAGCCTCCTACAATGAGCAGTTCTTC. Its protein product is CASSVGASGASYNEQFF.

The chain joins TRBV5-4 to TRBJ2-7; TRBD1 aligns across 8 bases. CDR1 and CDR2 (germline): SGHNT, YYREEE (reference sequence). V trimming: 0 bases; J trimming: 5 bases; junction bases outside the gene matches: 10. The CDR3 length is 16 residues. The DNA of the CDR3 is TGTGCCAGCAGCTTGGGGGGGACAGGTGGTCGAAACGAGCAGTACTTC. This translates into CASSLGGTGGRNEQYF. The full variable domain, completed using reference TRBV5-4 and TRBJ2-7, is ETGVTQSPTHLIKTRGQQVTLRCSSQSGHNTVSWYQQALGQGPQFIFQYYREEENGRGNFPPRFSGLQFPNYSSELNVNALELDDSALYLCASSLGGTGGRNEQYFGPGTRLTVT.

This chain joins TRBV5-1 and TRBJ1-1; D is perhaps TRBD1 (5 bases). The CDR3 runs 15 residues. Trimming cost V 6 bases and J 7 bases, with 22 bases left between them. The V gene's germline CDR1 is SGHRS and CDR2 YFSETQ. The CDR3 loop is CASKREGRGDVEAFF. The CDR3 DNA is TGCGCCAGCAAACGGGAGGGACGGGGGGACGTTGAAGCTTTCTTT.

V gene TRBV9 combines with J gene TRBJ2-5; D might be TRBD1 (6 bases). CDR3 length: 13 amino acids. Trimming left V 3 bases short and J 5 bases short, with 11 bases between. Germline V gene data show CDR1 as SGDLS and CDR2 as YYNGEE. For the CDR3, the DNA is TGTGCCAGCAGCGCAGGGGACGGGGAGACCCAGTACTTC. Translating it yields CASSAGDGETQYF.

The chain combines TRBV11-2 with TRBJ2-7; 11 bases fit TRBD2. The V gene end was trimmed by 2 bases and the J gene end by 0 bases; junction bases not matched to a gene: 3. This CDR3 spans 16 amino acids. Germline V lookup: CDR1 SGHAT, CDR2 FQNNGV. The CDR3 loop reads CASSLTTSGSSYEQYF. DNA for the CDR3: TGTGCCAGCAGCTTAACTACTAGCGGGAGCTCCTACGAGCAGTACTTC.

The rearrangement joins TRBV15 to TRBJ1-4, with D unresolved. Looked up from germline, CDR1 is LNHNV and CDR2 is YYDKDF (reference sequence). CDR3 size: 14 residues. The germline V and J ends were trimmed by 6 bases and 8 bases, with 16 bases remaining between them. The CDR3 nucleotides are TGTGCCACCAGTCAGAGATTGCAGGCAGAAAAACTGTTTTTT. Translated: CATSQRLQAEKLFF.

The rearrangement joins TRBV7-8 to TRBJ2-7; unclear D gene. This CDR3 is 12 amino acids long. Trimming took 0 bases from V and 6 from J, leaving 6 bases between them. CDR1 is SGHVS and CDR2 is FQNEAQ in the germline V gene. CDR3 protein: CASSLAAFEQYF. CDR3 DNA sequence: TGTGCCAGCAGCTTAGCGGCGTTCGAGCAGTACTTC.

CDR3 sequence (DNA): TGCGCCAGCAGCCCGTCAACCGACAGGGGTTATGAAAAACTGTTTTTT. Amino acids: CASSPSTDRGYEKLFF. The chain carries TRBV4-1 and TRBJ1-4; TRBD1 matches at 8 bases. CDR1 MGHRA and CDR2 YSYEKL come from the germline V gene. CDR3 size: 16 residues. With 4 bases clipped from V and 6 bases from J, the junction kept 10 bases outside the gene matches.